This entry lists 8 T cell receptor beta chains sequenced from one sample in a study of memory CD4+ T cells and cytomegalovirus serostatus. The sort gate was single viable CD3+CD4+CD8-CD45RO+ cells for memory CD4+ T cells. Sequenced by immunoSEQ multiplex PCR; TCRdb stores in-frame clones only, minus some. The sample lists tens of thousands of clones, 82% occurring once. Sequenced sample: memory CD4+ T cells from blood. The receptors were gathered from an adult in good health and CMV-seronegative.

V is TRBV4-1 and J is TRBJ2-2; tentatively, D is TRBD1 or TRBD2 (6 bases each). V was shortened by 1 base and J by 5 bases, with 17 bases between the two germline ends. Germline V CDR1 and CDR2: MGHRA, YSYEKL. This CDR3 comprises 17 residues. The CDR3 protein is CASSQGGVRGPTGELFF. The CDR3 nucleotides read TGCGCCAGCAGCCAAGGGGGGGTCCGGGGGCCAACCGGGGAGCTGTTTTTT.

This chain uses TRBV11-2 with TRBJ2-3, with D uncertain. Trimming removed 0 bases at V and 8 bases at J, with 12 bases between. The CDR3 is made up of 14 amino acids. The V gene's germline CDR1 is SGHAT and CDR2 FQNNGV. The CDR3 reads CASSLDGRDLTQYF. In nucleotides, the CDR3 is TGTGCCAGCAGCTTAGATGGACGTGATCTTACGCAGTATTTT.

The genes are TRBV4-3 and TRBJ2-2, with 7 nucleotides matching TRBD1. The CDR3 contains 15 residues. The junction had 8 bases not matched to a gene; V was cut back by 4 bases and J by 6 bases. Germline CDR1 reads LGHNA; CDR2 reads YSLEER. DNA of the CDR3: TGCGCCAGCAGCCTGGGACAGCCGGGCGCCGGGGAGCTGTTTTTT. This codes for CASSLGQPGAGELFF.

The chain couples TRBV29-1 to TRBJ2-7, with 9 bases identical to TRBD1. The length of the CDR3 is 13 residues. V lost 3 bases to trimming and J lost 5 bases; unmatched junction nucleotides: 5. The germline V gene has CDR1 SQVTM and CDR2 ANQGSEA. The CDR3, as DNA: TGCAGCGTTGATTGGGACAGGGCTCACGAGCAGTACTTC. Translated, it gives CSVDWDRAHEQYF.

The gene calls are TRBV29-1 and TRBJ1-1; no reliable D call. The V and J ends lost 6 bases and 1 base respectively, with 9 bases between them. In germline, CDR1 is SQVTM, CDR2 ANQGSEA. The CDR3 runs to 12 residues. CDR3 sequence reads: CSVYSWNTEAFF. Here the CDR3 DNA reads TGCAGCGTGTATTCCTGGAACACTGAAGCTTTCTTT.

The chain joins TRBV7-2 to TRBJ2-7, with 8 bases lining up with TRBD2. Germline assignment: CDR1 SGHTA and CDR2 FQGNSA. V shed 5 bases and J 6 bases; nucleotides not matched to a gene: 12. CDR3 size: 15 residues. The CDR3 DNA reads TGTGCCAGCAGCGTGGGCGGGGGGACCACCCTCGAGCAGTACTTC. This codes for CASSVGGGTTLEQYF.

The V and J genes are TRBV7-9 and TRBJ2-1, with TRBD1 as a possible D gene (5 bases). Trimming shortened V by 1 base and J by 3 bases, and 16 bases separated the two germline ends. The V gene's germline CDR1 is SEHNR and CDR2 FQNEAQ (reference sequence). CDR3 length: 17 amino acids. The CDR3 region is CASSLGRPGKLYNEQFF. The CDR3 bases are TGTGCCAGCAGCTTAGGAAGGCCAGGGAAACTCTACAATGAGCAGTTCTTC.

The CDR3 coding sequence is TGTGCCAGCAGCTTGGCCGAGAGGGGTCTGGGCTACACCTTC. Translated: CASSLAERGLGYTF. The chain couples TRBV5-6 to TRBJ1-2; maybe TRBD1 (5 bases). Germline V gives CDR1 SGHDT, CDR2 YYEEEE. V lost 0 bases to trimming and J lost 8 bases, with 14 bases between them. This CDR3 comprises 14 residues.